The 23 T cell receptor beta chains in this list originate from one sample, sequenced in a study of cytomegalovirus exposure and HLA in healthy donors. Amplification used 60 Vbeta primers and 13 Jbeta primers. Some clones are missing from TCRdb's copy, which holds only in-frame ones; the method was immunoSEQ multiplex PCR. The sample includes 150,000 or so clones, around 76% of them seen just once. Material for sequencing was PBMCs. These receptors came from a woman aged 40 to 55 in good health and CMV-seronegative.

The V gene is TRBV30, the J gene TRBJ1-1; D possibly corresponds to TRBD1 (6 bases). This CDR3 has 13 amino acids. The germline gives CDR1 GTSNPN, CDR2 SVGIG (reference sequence). V was trimmed by 4 bases and J by 5 bases, leaving 14 bases between them. The CDR3 protein is CAWTMDSSTEAFF. The DNA for the CDR3 is TGTGCCTGGACCATGGACAGTTCTACTGAAGCTTTCTTT.

This chain joins TRBV5-4 and TRBJ1-2; D is unclear. Trimming stripped 0 bases from V and 2 bases from J, with 8 bases between. Per germline, CDR1 SGHNT and CDR2 YYREEE (reference sequence). The CDR3 is 14 residues long. The CDR3 DNA is TGTGCCAGCAGCTTGGTAGGGAGCAACTATGGCTACACCTTC. Protein sequence: CASSLVGSNYGYTF. The variable domain in full, completed from reference TRBV5-4 and TRBJ1-2, reads ETGVTQSPTHLIKTRGQQVTLRCSSQSGHNTVSWYQQALGQGPQFIFQYYREEENGRGNFPPRFSGLQFPNYSSELNVNALELDDSALYLCASSLVGSNYGYTFGSGTRLTVV.

This chain uses TRBV2 with TRBJ2-3; weak D call: TRBD2 (5 bases). Per germline, CDR1 SNHLY and CDR2 FYNNEI. Trimming removed 6 bases at V and 1 base at J, with 11 bases between. The CDR3 loop spans 14 amino acids. The CDR3 DNA reads as TGTGCCAGCAGCCCTAGCTTGGGCACAGATACGCAGTATTTT. Its translation: CASSPSLGTDTQYF.

The sample holds one count of this clone. The identical CDR3 is also encoded by other nucleotide sequences in the sample. CDR3 loop: CASSIQGNYGYTF. For the CDR3, the DNA is TGTGCCAGTAGTATACAGGGGAACTATGGCTACACCTTC. The chain recombines TRBV19 with TRBJ1-2, with D maybe TRBD1 (6 bases). The V gene's germline CDR1 is LNHDA and CDR2 SQIVND (reference sequence). The V and J ends lost 2 bases and 2 bases respectively, with 6 bases between them. The CDR3 is made up of 13 amino acids.

The V gene is TRBV7-9, the J gene TRBJ2-2, with 10 bases identical to TRBD2. Germline assignment: CDR1 SEHNR and CDR2 FQNEAQ (reference sequence). With V trimmed by 7 bases and J by 4 bases, 6 bases remained unmatched. The CDR3 loop spans 15 amino acids. The CDR3 nucleotides are TGTGCCAGCACCTCTTGGACTAGCGGCACCGGGGAGCTGTTTTTT. This codes for CASTSWTSGTGELFF.

The count of this clone is one. The CDR3 reads CATNPTPGQDYF. CDR3 coding DNA: TGCGCCACCAACCCAACTCCGGGACAGGACTACTTC. J is TRBJ2-7 and V is TRBV23-1; TRBD1 matches 8 bases. TRBV23-1 is placed among ORFs of uncertain function. V dropped 10 bases and J dropped 13; count of bases not matched to a gene: 15. The CDR3 totals 12 residues.

This chain links TRBV5-4 with TRBJ1-2; perhaps TRBD1 as D (5 bases). This CDR3 is built from 14 residues. CDR1 and CDR2 from the germline V gene are SGHNT and YYREEE (reference sequence). With 1 base removed from V and 3 bases from J, the gap between germline ends came to 10 bases. Here the CDR3 DNA reads TGTGCCAGCAGCTTGCAGGGCCCGGACTATGGCTACACCTTC. Translating gives CASSLQGPDYGYTF. Drawing the rest from reference TRBV5-4 and TRBJ1-2, the complete variable domain is ETGVTQSPTHLIKTRGQQVTLRCSSQSGHNTVSWYQQALGQGPQFIFQYYREEENGRGNFPPRFSGLQFPNYSSELNVNALELDDSALYLCASSLQGPDYGYTFGSGTRLTVV.

A note on this clone: At one end the junction does not follow the germline gene, possibly because of a read error. The chain is built from TRBV6-6 and TRBJ2-7, with a tentative D call TRBD1 (6 bases). Germline V gives CDR1 MNHNY, CDR2 SVGAGI (reference sequence). The CDR3 spans 16 residues. Written as DNA, the CDR3 is TGTGCCAGCAGCTACTCATCCAGGGGAAACTCCTACGAGCAGTACTTC. Translation gives CASSYSSRGNSYEQYF.

The gene calls are TRBV7-9 and TRBJ1-1; D is unresolved. This CDR3 contains 11 residues. The germline gives CDR1 SEHNR, CDR2 FQNEAQ (reference sequence). Trimming took 4 bases from V and 8 from J, leaving 8 bases between them. The CDR3 region is CASSSGLEAFF. CDR3 DNA: TGTGCCAGCAGCTCAGGTCTCGAAGCTTTCTTT.

The V gene is TRBV6-1, the J gene TRBJ2-1, with 8 bases matching TRBD2. The J segment lost 8 bases and the V segment lost 2 bases, leaving 8 bases of the junction unmatched. Germline loops: CDR1 MNHNS, CDR2 SASEGT. The CDR3 has 15 residues. The CDR3 sequence is CASSEWDGRAYEQFF. DNA of the CDR3: TGTGCCAGCAGTGAATGGGACGGGAGGGCCTATGAGCAGTTCTTC.

There are a few counts of this clone. This chain links TRBV7-9 with TRBJ1-3, with D perhaps matching TRBD1 (6 bases). CDR3 size: 17 residues. CDR1 SEHNR and CDR2 FQNEAQ come from the germline V gene (reference sequence). V lost 0 bases, J lost 1 base, and 13 bases lay in between. The CDR3 region has the DNA TGTGCCAGCAGCTTAGCTCAGGGGATCGGATCTGGAAACACCATATATTTT. Translation gives CASSLAQGIGSGNTIYF.

V usage is TRBV6-1 and J usage is TRBJ1-3; 8 nucleotides align to TRBD1. Germline CDR1 MNHNS, CDR2 SASEGT. The CDR3 runs to 14 residues. V was clipped by 6 bases and J by 6 bases; unmatched bases: 7. CDR3 sequence reads: CASRDDRGVNTIYF. In DNA form, the CDR3 reads TGTGCCAGCAGGGATGACAGGGGTGTAAACACCATATATTTT.

The chain has TRBV2 and TRBJ2-7; 9 positions agree with TRBD1. The V gene end was trimmed by 6 bases and the J gene end by 1 base; junction bases not matched to a gene: 7. Germline V gene lookup returns CDR1 SNHLY and CDR2 FYNNEI. The CDR3 length is 15 residues. CDR3 coding DNA: TGTGCCAGCAGCTCCGGGACAGGGCGTTCCTACGAGCAGTACTTC. Encoded protein: CASSSGTGRSYEQYF.

The rearrangement joins TRBV30 to TRBJ1-1; perhaps TRBD1 as D (6 bases). The CDR3 length is 13 residues. Germline V lookup: CDR1 GTSNPN, CDR2 SVGIG (reference sequence). The ends were cut back, 2 bases at V and 1 base at J, with 8 bases in the middle. CDR3 amino acids: CAWSSTGNTEAFF. DNA for the CDR3: TGTGCCTGGAGTTCGACAGGGAACACTGAAGCTTTCTTT.

This chain uses TRBV30 with TRBJ1-2; perhaps TRBD1 as D (6 bases). This CDR3 comprises 14 residues. Trimming removed 0 bases at V and 9 bases at J, with 17 bases between. The V gene's germline CDR1 is GTSNPN and CDR2 SVGIG (reference sequence). CDR3 DNA sequence: TGTGCCTGGAGTGTAGGCAGGGGCGAGAATAGCTACACCTTC. Its translation: CAWSVGRGENSYTF.

The chain uses TRBV28 and TRBJ2-5; 7 nucleotides agree with TRBD2. The CDR3 has 15 residues. Trimming took 6 bases from V and 0 from J; bases not matched to a gene: 7. Germline lookup yields CDR1 MDHEN and CDR2 SYDVKM. The CDR3 region has the DNA TGTGCCAGCAGATCTAGCGGAGGAAACCAAGAGACCCAGTACTTC. This gives the protein CASRSSGGNQETQYF. Based on the CDR3 plus reference TRBV28 and TRBJ2-5, the full variable domain is DVKVTQSSRYLVKRTGEKVFLECVQDMDHENMFWYRQDPGLGLRLIYFSYDVKMKEKGDIPEGYSVSREKKERFSLILESASTNQTSMYLCASRSSGGNQETQYFGPGTRLLVL.

The chain is built from TRBV27 and TRBJ2-3, with D unresolved. The germline CDR1 and CDR2 sequences are MNHEY and SMNVEV (reference sequence). The CDR3 extends over 11 amino acids. Trimming took off 3 bases at V and 9 bases at J, with 7 bases between the two ends. As DNA, the CDR3 is TGTGCCAGCAGTTTCCTATGGACGCAGTATTTT. Residues: CASSFLWTQYF.

This rearrangement joins TRBV5-1 to TRBJ2-1; TRBD2 agrees at 11 bases. J lost 8 bases, V lost 4 bases, and 5 bases had no gene match. Germline V gives CDR1 SGHRS, CDR2 YFSETQ. The CDR3 is 14 residues long. CDR3 sequence: CASSPIAGGDEQFF. The CDR3 DNA reads as TGCGCCAGCAGCCCGATAGCGGGAGGGGATGAGCAGTTCTTC.

The rearrangement joins TRBV5-1 to TRBJ2-6; 7 bases are a match to TRBD2. Losses at the gene ends were 2 bases for V and 0 bases for J; bases not matched to a gene: 8. Germline-derived CDR1 and CDR2 are SGHRS and YFSETQ. The CDR3 loop spans 18 amino acids. The CDR3 reads CASSFRAGVTSGANVLTF. The CDR3 DNA reads TGCGCCAGCAGCTTCCGGGCGGGAGTCACCTCTGGGGCCAACGTCCTGACTTTC.

The rearrangement joins TRBV19 to TRBJ1-5; a possible D gene is TRBD1 (6 bases). CDR1 is LNHDA and CDR2 is SQIVND in the germline V gene (reference sequence). The V and J ends lost 10 bases and 1 base respectively, with 11 bases between them. There are 13 residues in the CDR3. The CDR3 sequence: CANLTGSNQPQHF. Written as DNA, the CDR3 is TGTGCCAATCTTACAGGGAGCAATCAGCCCCAGCATTTT.

The chain recombines TRBV9 with TRBJ2-7, with D unresolved. Germline values: CDR1 SGDLS, CDR2 YYNGEE. The CDR3 is made up of 15 amino acids. V lost 0 bases and J lost 2, with 12 bases in between. The CDR3 coding sequence is TGTGCCAGCAGCGTAGAGGCAGGTTCGACCTACGAGCAGTACTTC. Its translation is CASSVEAGSTYEQYF. The full variable domain, its missing parts supplied by reference TRBV9 and TRBJ2-7, is DSGVTQTPKHLITATGQRVTLRCSPRSGDLSVYWYQQSLDQGLQFLIQYYNGEERAKGNILERFSAQQFPDLHSELNLSSLELGDSALYFCASSVEAGSTYEQYFGPGTRLTVT.

This chain connects TRBV5-1 to TRBJ2-7, with 12 bases identical to TRBD1. This CDR3 spans 16 amino acids. V lost 6 bases and J lost 3; bases outside the gene matches: 10. CDR1 is SGHRS, CDR2 YFSETQ, per germline. The CDR3: CASKPLGQGALYEQYF. The DNA of the CDR3 is TGCGCCAGCAAACCCCTGGGACAGGGGGCCCTCTACGAGCAGTACTTC.

V and J are TRBV2 and TRBJ1-5; D might be TRBD1 (5 bases). This CDR3 comprises 14 residues. Germline V gives CDR1 SNHLY, CDR2 FYNNEI. Deletions cut 6 bases from V and 4 bases from J, with 13 bases between. The DNA for the CDR3 is TGTGCCAGCAGACCGGACCAGGGAAATCAGCCCCAGCATTTT. Translation: CASRPDQGNQPQHF.